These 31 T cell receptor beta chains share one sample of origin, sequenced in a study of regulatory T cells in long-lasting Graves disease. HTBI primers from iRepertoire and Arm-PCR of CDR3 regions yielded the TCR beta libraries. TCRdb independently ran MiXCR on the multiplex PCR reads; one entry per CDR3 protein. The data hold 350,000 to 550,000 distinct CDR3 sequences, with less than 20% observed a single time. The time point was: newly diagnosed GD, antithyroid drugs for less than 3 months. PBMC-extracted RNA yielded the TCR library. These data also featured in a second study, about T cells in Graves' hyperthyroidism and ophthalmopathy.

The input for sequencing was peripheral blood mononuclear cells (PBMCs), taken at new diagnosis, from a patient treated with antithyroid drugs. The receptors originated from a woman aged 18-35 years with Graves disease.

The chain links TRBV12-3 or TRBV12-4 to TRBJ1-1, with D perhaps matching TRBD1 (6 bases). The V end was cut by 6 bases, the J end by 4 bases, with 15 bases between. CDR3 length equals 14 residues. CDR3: CASSNYRDLTEAFF. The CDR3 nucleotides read TGTGCCAGCAGCAACTACAGGGATCTCACTGAAGCTTTCTTT.

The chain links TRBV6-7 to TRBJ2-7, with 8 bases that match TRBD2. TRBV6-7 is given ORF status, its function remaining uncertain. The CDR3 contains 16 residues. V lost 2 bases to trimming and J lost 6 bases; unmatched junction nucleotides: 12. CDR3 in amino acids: CASSYGTSVTFAEQYF. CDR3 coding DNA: TGTGCCAGCAGTTACGGGACTAGTGTTACCTTCGCCGAGCAGTACTTC.

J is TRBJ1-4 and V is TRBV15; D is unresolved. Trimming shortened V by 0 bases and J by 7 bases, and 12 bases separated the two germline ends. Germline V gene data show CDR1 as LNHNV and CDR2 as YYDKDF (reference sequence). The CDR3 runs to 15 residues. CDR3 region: CATSRDGLESEKLFF. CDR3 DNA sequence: TGTGCCACCAGCAGAGATGGGTTGGAATCTGAAAAACTGTTTTTT. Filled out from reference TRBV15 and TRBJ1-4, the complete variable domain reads DAMVIQNPRYQVTQFGKPVTLSCSQTLNHNVMYWYQQKSSQAPKLLFHYYDKDFNNEADTPDNFQSRRPNTSFCFLDIRSPGLGDTAMYLCATSRDGLESEKLFFGSGTQLSVL.

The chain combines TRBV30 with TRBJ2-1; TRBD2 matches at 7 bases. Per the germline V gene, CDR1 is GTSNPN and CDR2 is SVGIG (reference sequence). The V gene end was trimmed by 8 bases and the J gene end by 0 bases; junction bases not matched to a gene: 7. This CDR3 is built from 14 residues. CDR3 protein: CARASGSSYNEQFF. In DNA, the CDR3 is TGTGCCAGAGCTAGCGGAAGCTCCTACAATGAGCAGTTCTTC.

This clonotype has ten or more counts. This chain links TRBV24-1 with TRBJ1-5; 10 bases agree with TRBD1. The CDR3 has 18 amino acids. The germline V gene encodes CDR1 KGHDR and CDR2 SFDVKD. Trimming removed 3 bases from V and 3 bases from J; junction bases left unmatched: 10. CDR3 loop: CATSDDGTGDRDNQPQHF. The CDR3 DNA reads TGTGCCACCAGTGATGATGGGACAGGGGATCGCGACAATCAGCCCCAGCATTTT.

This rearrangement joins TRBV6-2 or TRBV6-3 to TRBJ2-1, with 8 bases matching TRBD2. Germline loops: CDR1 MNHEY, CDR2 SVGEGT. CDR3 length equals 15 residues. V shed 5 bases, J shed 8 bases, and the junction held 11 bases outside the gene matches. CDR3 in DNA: TGTGCCAGCAGTGCTAAGGTAGCGGGGACGGATGAGCAGTTCTTC. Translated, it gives CASSAKVAGTDEQFF.

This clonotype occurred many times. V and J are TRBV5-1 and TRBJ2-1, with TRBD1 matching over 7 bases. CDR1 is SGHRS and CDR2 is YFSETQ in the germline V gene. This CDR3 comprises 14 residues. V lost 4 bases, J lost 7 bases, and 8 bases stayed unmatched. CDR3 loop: CASSTDRDRNEQFF. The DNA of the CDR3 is TGCGCCAGCAGCACAGACAGGGATCGGAATGAGCAGTTCTTC. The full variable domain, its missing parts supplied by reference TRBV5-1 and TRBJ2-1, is KAGVTQTPRYLIKTRGQQVTLSCSPISGHRSVSWYQQTPGQGLQFLFEYFSETQRNKGNFPGRFSGRQFSNSRSEMNVSTLELGDSALYLCASSTDRDRNEQFFGPGTRLTVL.

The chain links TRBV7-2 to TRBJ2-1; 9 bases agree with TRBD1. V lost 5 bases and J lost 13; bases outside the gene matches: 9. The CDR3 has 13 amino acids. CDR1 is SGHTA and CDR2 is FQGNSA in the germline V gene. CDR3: CASSARTGDLQFF. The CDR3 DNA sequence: TGTGCCAGCAGCGCGCGGACAGGGGATCTTCAGTTCTTC. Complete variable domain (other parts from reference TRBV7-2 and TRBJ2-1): GAGVSQSPSNKVTEKGKDVELRCDPISGHTALYWYRQSLGQGLEFLIYFQGNSAPDKSGLPSDRFSAERTGGSVSTLTIQRTQQEDSAVYLCASSARTGDLQFFGPGTRLTVL.

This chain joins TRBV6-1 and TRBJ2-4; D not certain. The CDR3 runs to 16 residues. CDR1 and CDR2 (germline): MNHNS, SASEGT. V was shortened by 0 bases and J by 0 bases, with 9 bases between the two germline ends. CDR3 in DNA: TGTGCCAGCAGTGAAGCGCTTGCTCTAGCCAAAAACATTCAGTACTTC. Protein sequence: CASSEALALAKNIQYF.

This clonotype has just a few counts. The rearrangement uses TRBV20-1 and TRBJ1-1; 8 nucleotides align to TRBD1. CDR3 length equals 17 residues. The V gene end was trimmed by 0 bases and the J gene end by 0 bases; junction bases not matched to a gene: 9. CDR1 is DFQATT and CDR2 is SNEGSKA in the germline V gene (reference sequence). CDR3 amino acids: CSARDFRGPFVNTEAFF. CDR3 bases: TGCAGTGCTAGAGATTTCAGGGGGCCCTTCGTGAACACTGAAGCTTTCTTT.

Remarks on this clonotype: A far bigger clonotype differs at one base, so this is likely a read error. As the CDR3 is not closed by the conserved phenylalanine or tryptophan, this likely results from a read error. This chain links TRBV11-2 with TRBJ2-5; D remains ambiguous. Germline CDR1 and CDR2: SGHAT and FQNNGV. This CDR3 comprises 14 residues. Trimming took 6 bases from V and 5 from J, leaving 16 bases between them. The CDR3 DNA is TGTGCCAGCAGTTTAATCCCATCGGTTGAGACCCAGTACCTC. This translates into CASSLIPSVETQYL.

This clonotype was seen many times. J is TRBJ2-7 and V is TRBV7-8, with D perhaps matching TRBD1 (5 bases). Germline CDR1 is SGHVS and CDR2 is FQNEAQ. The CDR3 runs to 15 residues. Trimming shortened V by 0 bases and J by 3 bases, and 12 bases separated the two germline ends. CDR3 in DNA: TGTGCCAGCAGCTTAGCGGGGCAGCCGTACTACGAGCAGTACTTC. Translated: CASSLAGQPYYEQYF.

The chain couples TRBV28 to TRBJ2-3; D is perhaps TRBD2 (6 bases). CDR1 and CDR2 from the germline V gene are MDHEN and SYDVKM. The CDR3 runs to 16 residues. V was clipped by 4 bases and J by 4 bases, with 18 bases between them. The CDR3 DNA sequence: TGTGCCAGCAGTTCCCCGCGGGACCCATGGGCAGATACGCAGTATTTT. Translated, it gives CASSSPRDPWADTQYF.

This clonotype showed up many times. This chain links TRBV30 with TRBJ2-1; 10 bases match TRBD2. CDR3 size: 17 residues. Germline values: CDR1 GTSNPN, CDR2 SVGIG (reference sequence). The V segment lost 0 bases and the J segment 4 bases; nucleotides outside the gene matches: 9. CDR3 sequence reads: CAWSVSLAGVGYNEQFF. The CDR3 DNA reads TGTGCCTGGAGTGTGAGCCTAGCGGGGGTGGGATACAATGAGCAGTTCTTC.

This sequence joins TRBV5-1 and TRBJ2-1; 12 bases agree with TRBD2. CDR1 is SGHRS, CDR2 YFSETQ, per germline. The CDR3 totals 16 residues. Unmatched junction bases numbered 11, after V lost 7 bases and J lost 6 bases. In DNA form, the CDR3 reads TGCGCCAGCGGCCTAACGGGACTAGCGGGTATCAATGAGCAGTTCTTC. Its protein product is CASGLTGLAGINEQFF.

This chain's CDR3 is CASSLGLAGSQETQYF. The CDR3 DNA reads TGTGCCAGCTCACTAGGACTAGCGGGTTCCCAAGAGACCCAGTACTTC. The rearrangement uses TRBV18 and TRBJ2-5, with TRBD2 identical over 11 bases. The CDR3 has 16 amino acids. Looked up from germline, CDR1 is KGHSH and CDR2 is LQKENI. V trimming: 4 bases; J trimming: 1 base; junction bases outside the gene matches: 5.

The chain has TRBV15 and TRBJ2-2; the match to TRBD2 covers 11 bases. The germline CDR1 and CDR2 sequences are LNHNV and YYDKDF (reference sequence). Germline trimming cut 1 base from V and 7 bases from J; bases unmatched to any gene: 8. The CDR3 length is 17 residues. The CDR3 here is CATSRVRLTSGIGELFF. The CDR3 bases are TGTGCCACCAGCAGAGTCCGACTGACTAGCGGGATCGGGGAGCTGTTTTTT. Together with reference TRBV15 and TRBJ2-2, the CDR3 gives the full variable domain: DAMVIQNPRYQVTQFGKPVTLSCSQTLNHNVMYWYQQKSSQAPKLLFHYYDKDFNNEADTPDNFQSRRPNTSFCFLDIRSPGLGDTAMYLCATSRVRLTSGIGELFFGEGSRLTVL.

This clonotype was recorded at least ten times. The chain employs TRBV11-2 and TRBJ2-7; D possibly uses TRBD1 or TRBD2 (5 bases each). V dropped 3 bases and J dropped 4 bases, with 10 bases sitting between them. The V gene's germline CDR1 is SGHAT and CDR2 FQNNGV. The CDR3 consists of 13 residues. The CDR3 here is CASSLSREYEQYF. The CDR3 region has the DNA TGTGCCAGCAGCTTGTCCAGGGAGTACGAGCAGTACTTC.

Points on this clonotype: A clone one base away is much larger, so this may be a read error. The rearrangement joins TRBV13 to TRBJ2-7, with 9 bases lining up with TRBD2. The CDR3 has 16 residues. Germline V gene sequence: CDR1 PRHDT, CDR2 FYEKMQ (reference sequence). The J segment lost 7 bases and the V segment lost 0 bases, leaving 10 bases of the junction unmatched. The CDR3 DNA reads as TGTGCCAGCAGCTTAGGGCTAGCGGGATTCAAAGATGAGCAGTACTTC. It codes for CASSLGLAGFKDEQYF.

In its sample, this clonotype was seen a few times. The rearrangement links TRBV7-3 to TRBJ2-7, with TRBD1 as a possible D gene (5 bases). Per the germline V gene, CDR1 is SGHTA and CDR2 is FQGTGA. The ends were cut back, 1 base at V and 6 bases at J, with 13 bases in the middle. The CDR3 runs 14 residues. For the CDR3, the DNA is TGTGCCAGCAGCTTAAAAGTGGCCCAGGGCGAGCAGTACTTC. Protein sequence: CASSLKVAQGEQYF.

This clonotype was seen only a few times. The CDR3 region is CASSKTTLDRSWWDNEQFF. The CDR3, as DNA: TGTGCCAGTAGTAAGACCACCCTAGACAGGTCCTGGTGGGACAATGAGCAGTTCTTC. The rearrangement links TRBV19 to TRBJ2-1, with D possibly being TRBD1 (6 bases). The CDR3 covers 19 residues. V lost 4 bases and J lost 5, with 27 bases in between. Germline CDR1 reads LNHDA; CDR2 reads SQIVND (reference sequence). The full variable domain, in which reference TRBV19 and TRBJ2-1 provide the parts outside the CDR3, is DGGITQSPKYLFRKEGQNVTLSCEQNLNHDAMYWYRQDPGQGLRLIYYSQIVNDFQKGDIAEGYSVSREKKESFPLTVTSAQKNPTAFYLCASSKTTLDRSWWDNEQFFGPGTRLTVL.

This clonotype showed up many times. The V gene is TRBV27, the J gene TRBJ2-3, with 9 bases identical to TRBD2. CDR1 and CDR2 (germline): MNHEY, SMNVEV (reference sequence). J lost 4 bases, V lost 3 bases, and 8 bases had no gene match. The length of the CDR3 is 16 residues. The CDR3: CASSFLASGNADTQYF. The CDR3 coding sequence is TGTGCCAGCAGTTTTTTAGCTAGCGGGAACGCAGATACGCAGTATTTT.

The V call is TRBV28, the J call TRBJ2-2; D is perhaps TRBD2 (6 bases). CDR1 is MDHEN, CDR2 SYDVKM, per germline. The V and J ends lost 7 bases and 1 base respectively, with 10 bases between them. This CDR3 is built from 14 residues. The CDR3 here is CASILSGNTGELFF. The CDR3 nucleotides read TGTGCCAGCATCCTTAGCGGGAACACCGGGGAGCTGTTTTTT. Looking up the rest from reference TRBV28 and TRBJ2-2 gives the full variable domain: DVKVTQSSRYLVKRTGEKVFLECVQDMDHENMFWYRQDPGLGLRLIYFSYDVKMKEKGDIPEGYSVSREKKERFSLILESASTNQTSMYLCASILSGNTGELFFGEGSRLTVL.

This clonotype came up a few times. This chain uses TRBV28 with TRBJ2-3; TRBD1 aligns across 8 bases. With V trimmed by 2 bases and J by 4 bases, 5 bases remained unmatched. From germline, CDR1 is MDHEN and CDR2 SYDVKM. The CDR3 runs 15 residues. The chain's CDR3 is CASSLQGARSDTQYF. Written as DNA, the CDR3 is TGTGCCAGCAGTTTACAGGGGGCGCGCTCAGATACGCAGTATTTT.

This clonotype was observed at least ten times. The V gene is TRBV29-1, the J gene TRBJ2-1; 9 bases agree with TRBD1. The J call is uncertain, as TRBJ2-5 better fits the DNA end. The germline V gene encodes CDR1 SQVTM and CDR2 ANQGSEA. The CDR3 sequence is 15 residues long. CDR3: CSAGGTGRTAETQYF. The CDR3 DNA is TGCAGCGCGGGCGGGACAGGGCGGACTGCAGAGACCCAGTACTTC.

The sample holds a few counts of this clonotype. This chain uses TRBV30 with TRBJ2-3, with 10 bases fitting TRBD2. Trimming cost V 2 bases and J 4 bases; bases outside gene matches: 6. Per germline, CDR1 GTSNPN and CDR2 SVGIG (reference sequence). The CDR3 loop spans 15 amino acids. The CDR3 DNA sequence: TGTGCCTGGAGTTCGGGAGCGGGAGGGCCAGATACGCAGTATTTT. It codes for CAWSSGAGGPDTQYF. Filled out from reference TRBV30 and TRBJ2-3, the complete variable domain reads SQTIHQWPATLVQPVGSPLSLECTVEGTSNPNLYWYRQAAGRGLQLLFYSVGIGQISSEVPQNLSASRPQDRQFILSSKKLLLSDSGFYLCAWSSGAGGPDTQYFGPGTRLTVL.

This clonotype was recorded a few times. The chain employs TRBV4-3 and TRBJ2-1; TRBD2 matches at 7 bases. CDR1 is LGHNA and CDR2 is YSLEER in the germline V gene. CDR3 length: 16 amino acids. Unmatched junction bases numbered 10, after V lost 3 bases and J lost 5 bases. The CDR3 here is CASSQIATSKNNEQFF. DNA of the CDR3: TGCGCCAGCAGCCAGATCGCGACTAGCAAAAACAATGAGCAGTTCTTC.

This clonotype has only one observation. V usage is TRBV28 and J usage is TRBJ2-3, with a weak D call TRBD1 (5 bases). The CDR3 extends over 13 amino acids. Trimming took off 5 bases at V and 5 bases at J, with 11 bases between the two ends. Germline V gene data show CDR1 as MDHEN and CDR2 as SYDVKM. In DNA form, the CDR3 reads TGTGCCAGCAGTCCCCCGCAGGGAGATACGCAGTATTTT. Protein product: CASSPPQGDTQYF.

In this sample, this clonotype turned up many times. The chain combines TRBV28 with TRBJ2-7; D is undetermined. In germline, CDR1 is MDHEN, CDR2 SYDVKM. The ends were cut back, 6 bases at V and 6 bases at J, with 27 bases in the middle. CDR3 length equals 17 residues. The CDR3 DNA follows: TGTGCCAGCAGCCCCGAGAATAGGGATCGTACTATTTTCGAGCAGTACTTC. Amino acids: CASSPENRDRTIFEQYF.

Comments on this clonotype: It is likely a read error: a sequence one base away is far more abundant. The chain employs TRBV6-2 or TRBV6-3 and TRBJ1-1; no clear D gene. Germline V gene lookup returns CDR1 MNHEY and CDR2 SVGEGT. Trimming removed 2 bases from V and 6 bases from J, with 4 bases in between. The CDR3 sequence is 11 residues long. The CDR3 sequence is CASSYRSEAFF. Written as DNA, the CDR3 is TGTGCCAGCAGTTACAGGTCTGAAGCTTTCTTT.

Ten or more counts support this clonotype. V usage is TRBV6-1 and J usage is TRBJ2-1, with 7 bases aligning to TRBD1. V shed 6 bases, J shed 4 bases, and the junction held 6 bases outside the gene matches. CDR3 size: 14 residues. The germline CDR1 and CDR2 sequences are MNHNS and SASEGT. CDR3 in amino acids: CASRGNRGYNEQFF. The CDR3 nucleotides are TGTGCCAGCAGGGGGAACAGGGGTTACAATGAGCAGTTCTTC.